The clone carrying this TCR beta chain is medium-sized. Its antigen is unidentified. Germline-derived CDR1 and CDR2 are LGHNT and FRNRAP. Trimming stripped 8 bases from V and 8 bases from J, with 18 bases between. CDR3 length: 13 residues. Adaptor-ligated barcode primers were used to amplify TRBV12-4/TRBJ1-2 clonotypes. TCRdb re-analysed the multiplex PCR reads in MiXCR, keeping a single row per CDR3 protein. In the table there are around 1,200 distinct CDR3 sequences, roughly 27% of which are singletons. The sorted Tregs were CD4+CD25+CD127-/low cells. Study findings and constraints: Tumor Tregs overlapped most with tumor, then blood, naive CD4+ cells.

The chain carries TRBV12-5 and TRBJ1-2; possibly TRBD1 for D (5 bases). This receptor was obtained from a female donor with breast cancer. Sequencing was done on a sample of tumor-infiltrating Tregs sorted from the breast tumor. As DNA, the CDR3 is TGTGCTAGTTGTGCGCAGGGAGTAGACGGCTACACCTTC. Protein: CASCAQGVDGYTF.